This TCR beta chain was sequenced for a study of blood T cells in healthy people across ages. The study, taken as a whole, reports: Naive CD4+ cell counts and diversity both ran higher in long-lived than in aged donors. In older individuals, TCR beta diversity per million T cells was lower, falling roughly linearly with age.

No fewer than 5.5 micrograms of total RNA were isolated from every sample. This clonotype has a handful of counts. Antigen: not known. The authors ran a second PCR of 7 to 11 cycles using a sample-barcoded 5' primer and a J-beta primer mix. TCRdb independently ran MiXCR on the 5' RACE reads; one entry per CDR3 protein. The sample yields hundreds of thousands of distinct CDR3 sequences, around two fifths seen once. Per the germline V gene, CDR1 is SGHTA and CDR2 is FQGNSA. The CDR3 spans 18 residues. Trimming removed 1 base at V and 6 bases at J, with 25 bases between. The specimen sequenced was blood. The sequence came from an elderly man in good health. This chain joins TRBV7-2 and TRBJ2-7; TRBD1 might be the D (6 bases). CDR3 in DNA: TGTGCCAGCAGCTTAGATGGGTTGGGGGCGGCTAACGGCGTCGAGCAGTACTTC. Its protein is CASSLDGLGAANGVEQYF.